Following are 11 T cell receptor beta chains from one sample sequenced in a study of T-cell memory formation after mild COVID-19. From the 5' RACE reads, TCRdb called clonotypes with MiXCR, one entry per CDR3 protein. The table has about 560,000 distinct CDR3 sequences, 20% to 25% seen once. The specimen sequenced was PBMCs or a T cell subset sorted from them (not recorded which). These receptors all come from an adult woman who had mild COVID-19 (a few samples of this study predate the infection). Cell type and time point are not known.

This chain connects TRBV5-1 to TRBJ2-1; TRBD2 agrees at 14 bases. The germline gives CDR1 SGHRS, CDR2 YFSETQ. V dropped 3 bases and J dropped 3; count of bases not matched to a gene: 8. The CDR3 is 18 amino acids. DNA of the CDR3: TGCGCCAGCAGCTACAGCCCGGGACTAGCGGGGGTCTACAATGAGCAGTTCTTC. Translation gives CASSYSPGLAGVYNEQFF.

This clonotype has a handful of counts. The CDR3 region has the DNA TGTGCCAGCTCACCAGCTTCTAGCGGGGGGAGCTACGAGCAGTACTTC. Amino acid sequence: CASSPASSGGSYEQYF. The rearrangement links TRBV18 to TRBJ2-7, with 11 bases fitting TRBD2. Germline CDR1 is KGHSH and CDR2 is LQKENI. The CDR3 loop spans 16 amino acids. Trimming cost V 2 bases and J 3 bases; bases outside gene matches: 6.

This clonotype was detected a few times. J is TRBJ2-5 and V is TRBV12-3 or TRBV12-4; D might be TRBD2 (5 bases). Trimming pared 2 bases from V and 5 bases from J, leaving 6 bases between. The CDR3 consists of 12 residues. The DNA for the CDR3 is TGTGCCAGCAGTTTATTAGCGGAGACCCAGTACTTC. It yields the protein CASSLLAETQYF.

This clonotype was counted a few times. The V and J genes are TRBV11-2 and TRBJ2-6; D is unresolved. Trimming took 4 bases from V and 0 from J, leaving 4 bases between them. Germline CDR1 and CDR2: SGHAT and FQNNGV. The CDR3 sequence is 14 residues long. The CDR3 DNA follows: TGTGCCAGCAGCTACCTCTCTGGGGCCAACGTCCTGACTTTC. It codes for CASSYLSGANVLTF.

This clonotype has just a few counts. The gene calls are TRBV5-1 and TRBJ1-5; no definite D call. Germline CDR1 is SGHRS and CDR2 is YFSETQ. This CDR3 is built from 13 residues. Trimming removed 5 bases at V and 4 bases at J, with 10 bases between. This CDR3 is CASSPTTNQPQHF. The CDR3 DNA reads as TGCGCCAGCAGTCCCACTACAAATCAGCCCCAGCATTTT.

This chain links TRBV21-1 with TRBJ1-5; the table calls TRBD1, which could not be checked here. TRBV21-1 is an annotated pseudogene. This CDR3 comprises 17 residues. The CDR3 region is CASSISRAGATNQPQHF. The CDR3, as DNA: TGTGCCAGCAGCATCTCAAGGGCGGGGGCGACCAATCAGCCCCAGCATTTT.

The DNA for the CDR3 is TGCAGTGCTAGAGATGGGACATACTCTGGAAACACCATATATTTT. This sequence encodes CSARDGTYSGNTIYF. The rearrangement links TRBV20-1 to TRBJ1-3, with a possible D match to TRBD1 (6 bases). Germline V CDR1 and CDR2: DFQATT, SNEGSKA (reference sequence). This CDR3 is 15 amino acids long. V was pared by 0 bases and J by 0 bases, with 9 bases between.

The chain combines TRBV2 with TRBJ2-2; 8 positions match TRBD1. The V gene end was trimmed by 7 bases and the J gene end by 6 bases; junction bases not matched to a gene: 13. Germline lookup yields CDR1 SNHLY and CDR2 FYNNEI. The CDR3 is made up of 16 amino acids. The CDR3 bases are TGTGCCAGCAACCCGACCTGGACAGGGAAGGCCGGGGAGCTGTTTTTT. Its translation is CASNPTWTGKAGELFF.

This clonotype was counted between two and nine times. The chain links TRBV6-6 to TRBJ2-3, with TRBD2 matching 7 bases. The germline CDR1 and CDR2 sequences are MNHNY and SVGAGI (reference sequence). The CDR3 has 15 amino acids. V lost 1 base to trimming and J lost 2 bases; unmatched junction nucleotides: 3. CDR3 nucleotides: TGTGCCAGCAGTTACTATGCGGGGGACACAGATACGCAGTATTTT. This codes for CASSYYAGDTDTQYF.

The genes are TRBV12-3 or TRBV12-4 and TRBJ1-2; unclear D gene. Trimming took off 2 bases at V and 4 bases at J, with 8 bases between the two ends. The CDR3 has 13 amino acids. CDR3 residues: CASSLNTFYGYTF. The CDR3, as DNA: TGTGCCAGCAGTTTAAATACCTTCTATGGCTACACCTTC.

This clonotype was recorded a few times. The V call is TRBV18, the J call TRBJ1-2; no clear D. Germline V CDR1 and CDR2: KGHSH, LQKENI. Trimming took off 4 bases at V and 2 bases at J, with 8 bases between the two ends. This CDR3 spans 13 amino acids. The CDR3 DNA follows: TGTGCCAGCTCACAATCGGGCAACTATGGCTACACCTTC. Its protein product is CASSQSGNYGYTF.